These 7 T cell receptor beta chains were all obtained from the same sample, sequenced in a study of shared clonotypes between healthy human individuals. Produced via immunoSEQ multiplex PCR; TCRdb's table is partial and in-frame only. The sample has approximately 480,000 clones; 60% to 80% are singletons. Source material: PBMCs. These TCRs come from a woman between 40 and 55 years old in good health. Some clones in this sample may be carry-over from other donors' samples.

CDR3 amino acids: CATSRERESWNEQFF. The CDR3 coding sequence is TGTGCCACCAGCAGAGAACGGGAGTCCTGGAATGAGCAGTTCTTC. J is TRBJ2-1 and V is TRBV15; D possibly corresponds to TRBD2 (6 bases). The germline V and J ends were trimmed by 0 bases and 7 bases, with 13 bases remaining between them. CDR1 is LNHNV, CDR2 YYDKDF, per germline (reference sequence). The CDR3 runs to 15 residues.

Here the CDR3 reads CASSFTAITDTQYF. The CDR3 region has the DNA TGTGCCAGCAGTTTCACAGCGATCACAGATACGCAGTATTTT. This rearrangement joins TRBV27 to TRBJ2-3, with D unclear. Per germline, CDR1 MNHEY and CDR2 SMNVEV (reference sequence). The V end lost 3 bases, the J end lost 2 bases, and 9 bases lay between the germline ends. The CDR3 runs to 14 residues.

The V gene is TRBV19, the J gene TRBJ2-6; no clear D gene. Between the trimmed V and J ends, which lost 1 base and 2 bases, there was a span of 6 bases. The CDR3 spans 15 residues. Per the germline V gene, CDR1 is LNHDA and CDR2 is SQIVND (reference sequence). CDR3 DNA sequence: TGTGCCAGTAGTATAGGGTTGGCTGGGGCCAACGTCCTGACTTTC. Translation gives CASSIGLAGANVLTF.

The rearrangement joins TRBV4-2 to TRBJ2-7; 7 nucleotides align to TRBD1. Trimming took 5 bases from V and 5 from J; bases not matched to a gene: 18. CDR3 size: 17 residues. The germline CDR1 and CDR2 sequences are LGHNA and YNFKEQ. Here the CDR3 reads CASSRRQGVMGADEQYF. The CDR3 DNA reads TGTGCCAGCAGCAGAAGACAGGGAGTCATGGGGGCAGACGAGCAGTACTTC.

The chain recombines TRBV28 with TRBJ1-5; 8 bases are shared with TRBD1. Germline loops: CDR1 MDHEN, CDR2 SYDVKM. After removal of 7 bases from V and 5 bases from J, the junction contained 7 bases not matched to a gene. This CDR3 is 14 amino acids long. The CDR3 DNA follows: TGTGCCAGCAACCCGGACAGGGAGTATCAGCCCCAGCATTTT. Translated, it gives CASNPDREYQPQHF.

The chain recombines TRBV6-5 with TRBJ1-1; TRBD1 is a possible D gene (5 bases). The V and J ends lost 0 bases and 5 bases respectively, with 10 bases between them. The CDR3 spans 14 residues. CDR1 is MNHEY and CDR2 is SVGAGI in the germline V gene. CDR3 sequence: CASSYSAGQTEAFF. As DNA, the CDR3 is TGTGCCAGCAGTTACTCGGCAGGGCAGACTGAAGCTTTCTTT.

The genes are TRBV7-9 and TRBJ2-7; D uncertain. The germline V gene encodes CDR1 SEHNR and CDR2 FQNEAQ (reference sequence). Between the trimmed V and J ends, which lost 8 bases and 4 bases, there was a span of 12 bases. The CDR3 covers 12 residues. The CDR3 reads CASCLGSYEQYF. CDR3 coding DNA: TGTGCCAGCTGCCTAGGGTCTTACGAGCAGTACTTC.